Reported below is one T cell receptor (beta chain). It lacks a known antigen. One base away there is no much larger clone; base qualities are not given. Trimming removed 0 bases from V and 6 bases from J, leaving 19 bases between the germline ends. CDR1 is given as SGHRS and CDR2 as YFSETQ, both from the germline V gene. The CDR3 sequence holds 16 residues, the cysteine and phenylalanine included. The only DNA kept is the CDR3, 48 bases in frame from the first base. These data are taken from a study of Ad26.COV2.S vaccination and SARS-CoV-2 variants listed by TCRdb under 2021. Regarding the complete study: Vaccine-arm donors were drawn from COV1001, a multicentre, randomized, double-blind, placebo-controlled phase I-IIa trial of Ad26.COV2.S in healthy adults. Sequencing of the TCRbeta repertoire served to evaluate the specificity and breadth of SARS-CoV-2-reactive T cell receptors following Ad26.COV2.S vaccination. A total of approximately 32 samples were included in the TCR-sequenced set, comprising around 19 Ad26.COV2.S vaccine recipients, 5 placebo recipients and 8 SARS-CoV-2 convalescent individuals. Trial participants were randomized into five groups of five, in which low-dose or high-dose Ad26.COV2.S was given once or twice, or placebo was given on both occasions. Throughout the experiments and outcome assessment, investigators stayed blinded to trial group allocation. Ad26.COV2.S was given intramuscularly at 5x10^10 or 1x10^11 viral particles, as a single shot or as two shots 56 days apart.

The paper's findings and limits, for the study overall: According to the authors, total T cell responses may have been underestimated by the TCR breadth and depth analyses. The study lacked the statistical power to compare responses across vaccine doses or regimens. Spike-specific TCR breadth was higher in Ad26.COV2.S recipients than in placebo recipients (P = 0.0014). Vaccine and placebo recipients had comparable non-spike TCR breadth, which fits with the vaccine containing only spike. After vaccination, substantial breadth of spike-specific CD8+ and CD4+ T cell responses was reported.

TCRbeta CDR3 regions were sequenced with the immunoSEQ Assay. After extraction, genomic DNA underwent amplification by bias-controlled multiplex PCR, followed by high-throughput sequencing. In the paper's pipeline: To quantify the absolute abundance of every unique TCRbeta CDR3 region, sequences were collapsed and filtered. Usable DNA was measured by amplifying reference genes present in all nucleated cells, and TCRbeta template counts were normalized to that usable DNA to estimate T cell fraction. Repertoire TCRs were annotated as SARS-CoV-2-specific when V gene, CDR3 amino acid sequence and J gene were exactly matched to a known reactive TCR set. The reference SARS-CoV-2 TCR set came from MIRA and was filtered for enrichment in COVID-19-positive ImmuneCODE repertoires, removing public or cross-reactive TCRs. Using the MIRA antigens, annotated TCRs were further analysed by specific ORF or by position within an ORF. Depth was the summed frequency of annotated unique rearrangements, while breadth was defined as annotated unique rearrangements over total unique productive rearrangements. Group comparisons of TCR breadth used two-sided Wilcoxon rank-sum tests. What TCRdb holds here is the immuneACCESS table cut down to in-frame rearrangements. Part of the clones is not present; checked against another copy, under half of the missing clones reflect an unresolved V gene, and the others are unexplained. Clone size and the V and J calls come from that table; the DNA yielded D and trimming. In this sample the table shows about half a million clones, 70% to 90% of which occur a single time. The ten largest make up under 2% of the sample.

This specimen's treatment or condition label, per the study, means: some 20 received Ad26.COV2.S at low or high dose, single or two shots; 5 received placebo; per-sample allocation not given. For vaccine and placebo recipients, repertoires were sequenced using samples collected on day 63 after the first injection. Cohort 1b enrolled 20 to 30 adults aged 18-55 years at a single site in Boston, USA, between 29 July and 7 August 2020. Ad26.COV2.S was a replication-incompetent adenovirus type 26 vector that expressed a prefusion-stabilized SARS-CoV-2 spike protein derived from the original Wuhan strain.

The chain couples TRBV5-1 to TRBJ2-7; tentative D gene TRBD2, with 6 bases matching. This sample comprised peripheral blood, obtained in a trial of Ad26.COV2.S vaccine versus placebo. The source is a person between 18 and 65 years old who received the Ad26.COV2.S COVID-19 vaccine or a placebo. The CDR3 region: CASSLGNGPFGGEQYF. The nucleotides are TGCGCCAGCAGCTTGGGAAACGGCCCCTTCGGGGGCGAGCAGTACTTC. Full variable domain (CDR3 extended with the reference TRBV5-1 and TRBJ2-7 proteins): KAGVTQTPRYLIKTRGQQVTLSCSPISGHRSVSWYQQTPGQGLQFLFEYFSETQRNKGNFPGRFSGRQFSNSRSEMNVSTLELGDSALYLCASSLGNGPFGGEQYFGPGTRLTVT.